These 11 T cell receptor beta chains share one sample of origin, sequenced in a study of T-cell reconstitution after alpha-beta-depleted transplantation in children. Preparation of the TCRbeta library was carried out with unique molecular identifiers. TCRdb called the PCR reads again in MiXCR, with one record for every CDR3 protein. The sample has hundreds of thousands of distinct CDR3 sequences, around 13% seen once. This sample comprised PBMCs, obtained before TCRalphabeta/CD19-depleted stem cell transplant. These receptors were taken from a girl aged 2 to 9 with congenital amegakaryocytic thrombocytopenia, due to receive a stem cell transplant.

This rearrangement joins TRBV29-1 to TRBJ2-5; D is possibly TRBD2 (5 bases). Looked up from germline, CDR1 is SQVTM and CDR2 is ANQGSEA. This CDR3 is built from 12 residues. V lost 7 bases and J 5 bases, leaving 14 bases between the germline ends. This CDR3 reads CSGTDSMETQYF. Here the CDR3 DNA reads TGCAGCGGGACGGACTCCATGGAGACCCAGTACTTC.

This clonotype was observed many times. The V and J genes are TRBV10-2 and TRBJ2-1; D gene ambiguous. This CDR3 has 14 residues. Germline values: CDR1 WSHSY, CDR2 SAAADI. V was pared by 7 bases and J by 2 bases, with 12 bases between. This CDR3 reads CASNGVRAYNEQFF. DNA for the CDR3: TGCGCCAGCAATGGGGTTAGGGCCTACAATGAGCAGTTCTTC.

This clonotype was found a few times. The DNA of the CDR3 is TGTGCCTCCCAGGAGGGGAACACTGAAGCTTTCTTT. This translates into CASQEGNTEAFF. The genes are TRBV30 and TRBJ1-1, with D uncertain. CDR1 and CDR2 from the germline V gene are GTSNPN and SVGIG (reference sequence). V lost 7 bases and J 1 base, leaving 10 bases between the germline ends. CDR3 length: 12 amino acids. The complete variable domain, with remaining parts taken from reference TRBV30 and TRBJ1-1, reads SQTIHQWPATLVQPVGSPLSLECTVEGTSNPNLYWYRQAAGRGLQLLFYSVGIGQISSEVPQNLSASRPQDRQFILSSKKLLLSDSGFYLCASQEGNTEAFFGQGTRLTVV.

Turning to this clonotype: This CDR3 fails to terminate in the conserved phenylalanine or tryptophan, so it likely reflects a read error. The V and J genes are TRBV27 and TRBJ2-5, with D possibly being TRBD1 (5 bases). Germline lookup yields CDR1 MNHEY and CDR2 SMNVEV (reference sequence). The CDR3 runs 15 residues. V gave up 5 bases and J gave up 1 base, with 14 bases separating them. CDR3 DNA sequence: TGTGCCAGCAGTGAACTTACAGGCCCCCAAGAGACCCAGTACATC. This encodes CASSELTGPQETQYI.

This clonotype was detected a few times. The rearrangement joins TRBV28 to TRBJ2-7; the D gene is possibly TRBD1 (6 bases). The CDR3 has 12 amino acids. The germline V and J ends were trimmed by 11 bases and 3 bases, with 14 bases remaining between them. Germline CDR1 and CDR2: MDHEN and SYDVKM. The CDR3 loop reads CASGVSYYEQYF. The DNA of the CDR3 is TGTGCCTCAGGGGTCTCATACTACGAGCAGTACTTC.

Details on this clonotype: One junction end disagrees with the germline gene, perhaps due to a read error. The rearrangement joins TRBV7-6 to TRBJ2-5, with 9 bases identical to TRBD2. Germline V gene lookup returns CDR1 SGHVS and CDR2 FNYEAQ. The CDR3 contains 15 residues. Here the CDR3 DNA reads TGTGTCAGCAGCTTGCTAGCGGGACCACAAGAGACCCAGTACTTC. It translates to CVSSLLAGPQETQYF. Full variable domain (remainder filled in from reference TRBV7-6 and TRBJ2-5): GAGVSQSPRYKVTKRGQDVALRCDPISGHVSLYWYRQALGQGPEFLTYFNYEAQQDKSGLPNDRFSAERPEGSISTLTIQRTEQRDSAMYRCVSSLLAGPQETQYFGPGTRLLVL.

This clonotype has just a few counts. The rearrangement uses TRBV5-1 and TRBJ2-7; TRBD2 matches at 8 bases. The CDR3 loop spans 14 amino acids. CDR1 and CDR2 (germline): SGHRS, YFSETQ. After removal of 7 bases from V and 1 base from J, the junction contained 7 bases not matched to a gene. CDR3 sequence reads: CASAGGRLSYEQYF. In DNA, the CDR3 is TGCGCCAGCGCGGGCGGGAGGCTGTCCTACGAGCAGTACTTC.

This rearrangement joins TRBV4-1 to TRBJ2-1; 7 bases line up with TRBD2. The germline CDR1 and CDR2 sequences are MGHRA and YSYEKL. CDR3 length: 16 amino acids. The J segment lost 3 bases and the V segment lost 2 bases, leaving 7 bases of the junction unmatched. In DNA, the CDR3 is TGCGCCAGCAGCCAATTACCGGGAGGAAACTACAATGAGCAGTTCTTC. It is translated as CASSQLPGGNYNEQFF.

This clonotype was seen a handful of times. This chain uses TRBV2 with TRBJ2-1; 7 bases fit TRBD2. CDR1 and CDR2 (germline): SNHLY, FYNNEI. This CDR3 is 16 amino acids long. Trimming took 6 bases from V and 3 from J; bases not matched to a gene: 11. CDR3 protein: CASSGDPAGDYNEQFF. The CDR3 DNA reads as TGTGCCAGCAGCGGAGATCCGGCGGGAGACTACAATGAGCAGTTCTTC.

This clonotype was seen a handful of times. CDR3 sequence reads: CASSSRSGRVSETQYF. In nucleotides, the CDR3 is TGTGCCAGCTCTTCTCGGAGCGGGAGGGTATCAGAGACCCAGTACTTC. The chain is built from TRBV7-9 and TRBJ2-5, with 10 bases matching TRBD2. This CDR3 comprises 16 residues. After removal of 8 bases from V and 4 bases from J, the junction contained 13 bases not matched to a gene. Germline CDR1 is SEHNR and CDR2 is FQNEAQ (reference sequence).

In this sample, this clonotype turned up once. This chain connects TRBV5-1 to TRBJ2-3; D is undetermined. The CDR3 totals 16 residues. Germline V CDR1 and CDR2: SGHRS, YFSETQ. Trimming pared 1 base from V and 1 base from J, leaving 13 bases between. The CDR3 nucleotides are TGCGCCAGCAGCTTGTCCGGCCTGGGGTGCACAGATACGCAGTATTTT. Translating gives CASSLSGLGCTDTQYF.